Included here is one T cell receptor beta chain sequence, with context. This clone's antigen is unknown. Base-call qualities are not available, and no considerably larger clone is one nucleotide away. This entry belongs to a study of blood T cell repertoires in COVID-19 (dated by TCRdb to 2020 to 2021). For the wider study: Samples covering the acute and convalescent phases of COVID-19 were provided by collaborators in the United States, Italy and Spain. The material from the prospective study consisted of cDNA or gDNA derived from T cells, B-cell-depleted T cells, or PBMCs. The dataset comprised deeply sampled blood TCRbeta repertoires from subjects exposed to, actively infected with, or recovered from COVID-19. A freely available public database, intended as a resource for researchers studying the immune response to SARS-CoV-2, is where the repertoires were released. The samples were drawn from the first 160 participants of the ongoing ImmuneRACE study and from under 1,500 subjects provided by 6 global collaborators. Nearly every sample came with metadata listing a de-identified subject ID, COVID-19 status, age in years and sex. Where HLA class I and class II types were available, the types were taken from metadata supplied by the sample provider, not from assay-based typing. General study outcomes and caveats: The amount of clinical and demographic metadata varied by source and participant and was provided uncurated.

The immunoSEQ Assay, a bias-controlled multiplex PCR, was used to amplify TCRbeta CDR3 regions from genomic DNA. In the source study's methods: The number of nucleated cells in each sample was estimated from the amplification of reference gene primers within the assay. To quantify the absolute abundance of each unique TCRbeta CDR3 rearrangement, sequence reads were collapsed and filtered. For each sample, productive Simpson clonality was calculated as the square root of Simpson's diversity index across productive rearrangements. The immuneACCESS repertoire file appears here via TCRdb, limited to in-frame rearrangements. These files lack a portion of the clones; in checked studies, under half of the deficit traces to unresolved V genes, and the cause of the others is not known. V, J and clone size derive from that table, while D and trimming were established from the DNA sequence. The sample table shows about 160,000 clones, and about 80% are seen once. The leading ten clones occupy roughly 7% of the sample.

One collaborating source in Seattle enrolled patients while the patients were actively infected and followed the patients over time throughout the course of disease. Collaborating institutions collected whole blood in K2EDTA tubes following their own protocols. For TCRbeta analysis, collaborators shipped samples in one of three forms: frozen whole blood, isolated PBMCs, or DNA extracted from either of those sample types. Its CDR3 holds 14 amino acids, cysteine through phenylalanine. Of the read, only the CDR3 DNA is kept; its 42 bases are in frame from base 1. A distance of 13 bases separates the germline ends of V and J, which lose 3 bases and 4 bases respectively. The germline V gene gives CDR1 as KGHSH and CDR2 as LQKENI.

Recombination joined TRBV18 with TRBJ2-7; no confident D gene assignment can be made. The source material was peripheral blood. The receptor was isolated from a woman aged 40 to 50 with COVID-19, enrolled during active disease. The bases are TGTGCCAGCTCACCTCCAAATCTCCAGTACGAGCAGTACTTC. This is translated as CASSPPNLQYEQYF.